A single sample gave rise to the 18 T cell receptor beta chains below, sequenced in a study of Ad26.COV2.S vaccination and SARS-CoV-2 variants. TCRdb keeps only in-frame clones here, not all; method: immunoSEQ multiplex PCR. The data contain around 350,000 clones, 85% of them singletons. Treatment given: approximately 18 received Ad26.COV2.S at low or high dose, single or two shots; 5 received placebo; per-sample allocation not given. Material that was analyzed had been drawn on day 63 after the first vaccine or placebo injection. The source material was peripheral blood, sampled in a trial of Ad26.COV2.S vaccine versus placebo. Receptors originate from a person aged 18-60 years who received the Ad26.COV2.S COVID-19 vaccine or a placebo.

The chain carries TRBV4-3 and TRBJ2-1; D remains ambiguous. The ends were cut back, 4 bases at V and 10 bases at J, with 14 bases in the middle. This CDR3 is 13 amino acids long. From germline, CDR1 is LGHNA and CDR2 YSLEER. The CDR3 coding sequence is TGCGCCAGCAGCCGAAGGGCCCCCGACGAGCAGTTCTTC. Translation gives CASSRRAPDEQFF.

This clone was recorded once. This sequence joins TRBV13 and TRBJ2-2, with D possibly matching TRBD2 (5 bases). V shed 2 bases and J shed 5 bases, with 27 bases lying between them. This CDR3 contains 20 residues. Per germline, CDR1 PRHDT and CDR2 FYEKMQ (reference sequence). CDR3 nucleotides: TGTGCCAGCAGCTTACTCCGTCCATCCGAAGACTACCCGAGGACCGGGGAGCTGTTTTTT. It translates to CASSLLRPSEDYPRTGELFF.

The V and J genes are TRBV5-3 and TRBJ2-7, with D possibly matching TRBD1 (5 bases). TRBV5-3 is labeled an ORF, and its function is uncertain. The CDR3 extends over 14 amino acids. Between the trimmed V and J ends, which lost 0 bases and 6 bases, there was a span of 13 bases. The CDR3 DNA reads TGTGCCAGAAGCTTGGAGGTCAGGGTAGGCGAGCAGTACTTC. Protein sequence: CARSLEVRVGEQYF.

The chain links TRBV5-1 to TRBJ1-6, with D perhaps TRBD1 (5 bases). Germline V gene data show CDR1 as SGHRS and CDR2 as YFSETQ. Between the trimmed V and J ends, which lost 0 bases and 9 bases, there was a span of 13 bases. CDR3 size: 15 residues. In DNA form, the CDR3 reads TGCGCCAGCAGCTTGGGGTCTGGGGGGGTTTCACCCCTCCACTTT. Encoded protein: CASSLGSGGVSPLHF.

The J gene is TRBJ2-7, the V gene TRBV20-1, with 8 nucleotides matching TRBD1. Germline V CDR1 and CDR2: DFQATT, SNEGSKA (reference sequence). The CDR3 is made up of 14 amino acids. The J segment lost 0 bases and the V segment lost 3 bases, leaving 4 bases of the junction unmatched. CDR3 in DNA: TGCAGTGCTAGTTCCAGGGGGCCCTCCTACGAGCAGTACTTC. Residues: CSASSRGPSYEQYF.

The rearrangement uses TRBV10-1 and TRBJ2-3; D uncertain. With 0 bases removed from V and 4 bases from J, the gap between germline ends came to 5 bases. The CDR3 extends over 13 amino acids. The germline V gene has CDR1 WNHNN and CDR2 SYGVQD (reference sequence). CDR3 in amino acids: CASSESMADTQYF. In nucleotides, the CDR3 is TGCGCCAGCAGTGAGTCGATGGCAGATACGCAGTATTTT.

V usage is TRBV7-9 and J usage is TRBJ2-7, with TRBD2 matching over 7 bases. Trimming took 10 bases from V and 2 from J; bases not matched to a gene: 11. The CDR3 is made up of 14 amino acids. The germline V gene encodes CDR1 SEHNR and CDR2 FQNEAQ (reference sequence). CDR3 loop: CAISVGGGPYEQYF. CDR3 bases: TGTGCCATTTCCGTGGGGGGGGGACCCTACGAGCAGTACTTC.

For this clone: Other DNA sequences from this sample encode an identical CDR3 as well. The V call is TRBV7-2, the J call TRBJ1-1; TRBD1 agrees at 7 bases. Germline CDR1 reads SGHTA; CDR2 reads FQGNSA. CDR3 size: 14 residues. V shed 1 base and J 5 bases; nucleotides not matched to a gene: 4. CDR3 bases: TGTGCCAGCAGCTTAGACAGGGGAGGGACTGAAGCTTTCTTT. This encodes CASSLDRGGTEAFF.

V is TRBV19 and J is TRBJ2-7; tentatively, D is TRBD1 (6 bases). Germline assignment: CDR1 LNHDA and CDR2 SQIVND (reference sequence). CDR3 length: 15 amino acids. Trimming took 7 bases from V and 2 from J, leaving 18 bases between them. CDR3 sequence reads: CASTRTATSAYEQYF. The CDR3 coding sequence is TGTGCCAGTACGAGGACAGCCACCAGCGCCTACGAGCAGTACTTC.

The chain combines TRBV12-3 or TRBV12-4 with TRBJ2-7; no firm D call. The CDR3 covers 12 residues. The V end lost 7 bases, the J end lost 6 bases, and 13 bases lay between the germline ends. Here the CDR3 reads CASTRTPGEQYF. DNA of the CDR3: TGTGCCAGCACACGAACCCCAGGCGAGCAGTACTTC.

This rearrangement joins TRBV27 to TRBJ1-1; 10 nucleotides line up with TRBD1. The CDR3 extends over 15 amino acids. With 8 bases clipped from V and 2 bases from J, the junction kept 8 bases outside the gene matches. Germline V CDR1 and CDR2: MNHEY, SMNVEV (reference sequence). In nucleotides, the CDR3 is TGTGCCAGCTACGCCGGGACAGGGGTAAACACTGAAGCTTTCTTT. Amino acid sequence: CASYAGTGVNTEAFF.

The gene calls are TRBV28 and TRBJ2-3; 7 bases are a match to TRBD2. After removal of 2 bases from V and 4 bases from J, the junction contained 0 bases not matched to a gene. Germline V gene sequence: CDR1 MDHEN, CDR2 SYDVKM. The CDR3 runs 13 residues. CDR3 loop: CASSLGGADTQYF. The CDR3 DNA follows: TGTGCCAGCAGTTTAGGGGGGGCAGATACGCAGTATTTT.

The rearrangement uses TRBV7-2 and TRBJ2-7; no definite D call. Deletions cut 8 bases from V and 3 bases from J, with 14 bases between. Germline V gene sequence: CDR1 SGHTA, CDR2 FQGNSA. This CDR3 region has 13 residues. CDR3 residues: CASRGNYHYEQYF. In DNA form, the CDR3 reads TGTGCCAGCCGTGGCAACTACCACTACGAGCAGTACTTC.

The gene calls are TRBV7-2 and TRBJ2-7; D not resolved. Trimming took 3 bases from V and 1 from J, leaving 10 bases between them. The germline CDR1 and CDR2 sequences are SGHTA and FQGNSA. The CDR3 consists of 14 residues. CDR3 bases: TGTGCCAGCAGCTTGTTGGCACCTTCCTACGAGCAGTACTTC. It is translated as CASSLLAPSYEQYF.

The J gene is TRBJ1-5, the V gene TRBV9; tentatively, D is TRBD1 (6 bases). Trimming removed 3 bases from V and 5 bases from J, with 12 bases in between. Germline loops: CDR1 SGDLS, CDR2 YYNGEE. CDR3 size: 14 residues. The CDR3 coding sequence is TGTGCCAGCAGCGCGGCGGGGGGGCATCAGCCCCAGCATTTT. It encodes CASSAAGGHQPQHF.

This sequence joins TRBV4-1 and TRBJ1-5; TRBD1 might be the D (6 bases). Germline V gives CDR1 MGHRA, CDR2 YSYEKL. V dropped 1 base and J dropped 5 bases, with 15 bases sitting between them. CDR3 length: 16 residues. The CDR3 protein is CASSQVGQGLYQPQHF. The DNA for the CDR3 is TGCGCCAGCAGCCAAGTCGGCCAGGGGTTGTATCAGCCCCAGCATTTT.

This rearrangement joins TRBV7-2 to TRBJ2-3; 9 positions agree with TRBD1. The CDR3 has 16 residues. Trimming took 2 bases from V and 0 from J; bases not matched to a gene: 3. Looked up from germline, CDR1 is SGHTA and CDR2 is FQGNSA. The DNA of the CDR3 is TGTGCCAGCAGCTTACTTGGACAGGGGAGCACAGATACGCAGTATTTT. As protein: CASSLLGQGSTDTQYF.

This clone was counted a single time. The chain is built from TRBV5-1 and TRBJ1-1; tentatively, D is TRBD1 (5 bases). The germline V and J ends were trimmed by 3 bases and 8 bases, with 11 bases remaining between them. Per germline, CDR1 SGHRS and CDR2 YFSETQ. The CDR3 spans 12 residues. The DNA for the CDR3 is TGCGCCAGCAGCTCCCAACGACAGGAAGCTTTCTTT. The encoded protein is CASSSQRQEAFF.